This entry describes one TCR beta chain. The junction and the germline gene differ at one end; a read error may be behind it. The data derive from a study of human T cells and chemical hapten exposure. TCRdb re-called the RACE reads with MiXCR, one entry per CDR3 protein. This sample has 380,000 or so distinct CDR3 sequences, with 5% to 6.5% found just once. Time point: pre-sensitization, week 0. Specified treatment: therapeutic diphenylcyclopropenone sensitization with weekly scalp DPC. Germline loops: CDR1 SGHNT, CDR2 YYREEE (reference sequence). The CDR3 loop spans 13 amino acids. The chain has TRBV5-4 and TRBJ1-1; TRBD1 might be the D (5 bases). The clonotype comes from a woman aged 18-29 years with alopecia areata. Some clones in this sample may be carry-over from other donors' samples. The starting material was whole blood, obtained in connection with sensitization to the hapten diphenylcyclopropenone (DPC). Here the CDR3 reads CASRLGGRTEAFF. CDR3 in DNA: TGTGCCAGCAGGTTGGGGGGTCGGACTGAAGCTTTCTTT.